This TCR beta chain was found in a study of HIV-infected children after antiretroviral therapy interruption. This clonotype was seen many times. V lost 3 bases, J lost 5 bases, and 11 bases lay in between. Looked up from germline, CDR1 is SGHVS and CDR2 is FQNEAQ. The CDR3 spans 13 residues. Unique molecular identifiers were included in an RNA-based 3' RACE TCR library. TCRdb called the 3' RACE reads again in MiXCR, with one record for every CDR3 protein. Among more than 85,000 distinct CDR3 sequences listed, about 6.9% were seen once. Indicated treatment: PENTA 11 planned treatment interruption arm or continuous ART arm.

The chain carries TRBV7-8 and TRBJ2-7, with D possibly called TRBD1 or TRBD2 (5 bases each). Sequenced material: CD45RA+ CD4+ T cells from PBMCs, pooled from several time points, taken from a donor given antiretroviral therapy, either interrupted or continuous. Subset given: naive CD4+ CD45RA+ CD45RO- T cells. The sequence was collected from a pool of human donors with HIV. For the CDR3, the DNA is TGTGCCAGCAGCTTTTGGGGGAATCACGAGCAGTACTTC. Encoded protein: CASSFWGNHEQYF.